The 2 T cell receptor beta chains given below trace back to one sample, sequenced in a study of breast tumors, draining lymph nodes, adjacent tissues. The lymph nodes were axillary draining lymph nodes from breast cancer patients. TCRdb independently ran MiXCR on the multiplex PCR reads; one entry per CDR3 protein. The data contain about 130,000 distinct CDR3 sequences, about 20% of them singletons. The sample consisted of axillary lymph node tissue. The source of these receptors is a female donor with breast cancer. Some clones in this sample may be carry-over from other donors' samples.

The sample holds many counts of this clonotype. The gene calls are TRBV5-1 and TRBJ2-7; D is unclear. Trimming pared 1 base from V and 2 bases from J, leaving 13 bases between. Germline lookup yields CDR1 SGHRS and CDR2 YFSETQ. The CDR3 is 15 amino acids. CDR3 protein: CASSLIGETTYEQYF. The DNA for the CDR3 is TGCGCCAGCAGCTTGATAGGCGAAACAACCTACGAGCAGTACTTC.

This clonotype was counted ten times or more. This chain links TRBV14 with TRBJ2-2; no clear D gene. Trimming cost V 4 bases and J 1 base, with 7 bases left between them. In germline, CDR1 is SGHDN, CDR2 FVKESK. The CDR3 consists of 14 residues. The CDR3 region has the DNA TGTGCCAGCAGCCCTCGGATGAACACCGGGGAGCTGTTTTTT. This encodes CASSPRMNTGELFF.